These T cell receptor beta chains were read from a single sample in a study of cytotoxic CD8 clonotypes in ibrutinib-treated CLL. TCRdb keeps only in-frame clones here, not all; method: immunoSEQ multiplex PCR. Of about 68,000 clones listed, approximately 80% are singletons. The sample here was PBMCs, taken at disease progression, from a patient treated with ibrutinib. Receptors originate from a human donor with chronic lymphocytic leukemia. Both conserved end residues are part of each CDR3. A D gene is named only where the DNA matches it firmly. Rows may omit the clone size; those that give it use once, few, many or a size class.

v_call	clone_size	d_call	j_call	cdr3_nt	cdr3_aa
TRBV2	-	TRBD1	TRBJ1-5	TGTGCCAGCAGTGATTGGGGACAGAGCAATCAGCCCCAGCATTTT	CASSDWGQSNQPQHF
TRBV9	-	TRBD2	TRBJ2-3	TGTGCCAGCAGCGTAACTAGCGGGTCCCTTTGGTCAGGAACGCAGTATTTT	CASSVTSGSLWSGTQYF
TRBV6-5	-	TRBD2	TRBJ2-3	TGTGCCAGCAGGCGGGGGAGCACAGATACGCAGTATTTT	CASRRGSTDTQYF
TRBV27	-	-	TRBJ1-4	TGTGCCAGCAGAATTAACGGGGGAACTAATGAAAAACTGTTTTTT	CASRINGGTNEKLFF
TRBV27	-	TRBD1	TRBJ1-5	TGTGCCAGCAGTTTACCAAGGACAGGGAGCGGCCAGCATTTT	CASSLPRTGSGQHF
TRBV28	-	TRBD2	TRBJ2-2	TGTGCCAGCAGCCGTAGCGGGGGGGCATACACCGGGGAGCTGTTTTTT	CASSRSGGAYTGELFF
TRBV6-5	-	-	TRBJ1-2	TGTGCCAGCAGTTTCCAGTGGGGTGGCGGCTACACCTTC	CASSFQWGGGYTF
TRBV29-1	-	-	TRBJ2-5	TGCAGCGCCGCCCCCAGGGGGACCCAGTACTTC	CSAAPRGTQYF
TRBV9	-	-	TRBJ1-4	TGTGCCAGCAGCGTAGGGCAGTTTAATGAAAAACTGTTTTTT	CASSVGQFNEKLFF
TRBV30	-	-	TRBJ1-5	TGTGCCTGGAGTTTGGATGCGAATCAGCCCCAGCATTTT	CAWSLDANQPQHF
TRBV29-1	many	-	TRBJ2-1	TGCAGCGTTGGATATGAGCAGTTCTTC	CSVGYEQFF
TRBV5-1	-	-	TRBJ2-1	TGCGCCAGCAGCTTGGCGCAGAACAATGAGCAGTTCTTC	CASSLAQNNEQFF
TRBV27	-	-	TRBJ1-1	TGTGCCAGCAGTTCCACTCCTTTAGCGACTGAAGCTTTCTTT	CASSSTPLATEAFF
TRBV2	-	-	TRBJ1-2	TGTGCCAGCAGTGAAGACTACCTGGCGGGTCGTGGCTACACCTTC	CASSEDYLAGRGYTF
TRBV11-2	-	-	TRBJ2-3	TGTGCCAGCAGCTTACCCTCCGGGGGACGGTTCACAGATACGCAGTATTTT	CASSLPSGGRFTDTQYF